This T cell receptor (beta chain) was sequenced in a study of blood T cell repertoires in COVID-19. Looking at the study overall: Acute and convalescent COVID-19 samples came from the United States, Italy and Spain.

V lost 6 bases, J lost 4 bases, and 10 bases stayed unmatched. The CDR3 spans 15 residues. The germline V gene has CDR1 SQVTM and CDR2 ANQGSEA. The data were produced by immunoSEQ multiplex PCR, yet TCRdb's version contains in-frame clones alone and is incomplete. The repertoire consists of about 160,000 clones, with roughly 87% occurring once and the leading ten covering 7%. Sequencing used PBMCs or T cells enriched from blood (not recorded which). The receptor was isolated from a woman aged 45-59 years who had recovered from COVID-19. The V gene is TRBV29-1, the J gene TRBJ2-2; 8 bases are a match to TRBD2. The CDR3 sequence is CSVVSGSRSTGELFF. The CDR3 nucleotides read TGCAGCGTCGTAAGCGGGAGTAGGAGCACCGGGGAGCTGTTTTTT.